The source of this T cell receptor (beta chain) is a study of blood T cell repertoires in COVID-19 (dated by TCRdb to 2019 to 2021). Background for the entire study: Samples from collaborators originated in the United States, Italy and Spain and spanned both the acute and convalescent phases of COVID-19. Nearly every sample came with metadata listing a de-identified subject ID, COVID-19 status, age in years and sex. Deeply sampled blood TCRbeta repertoires from subjects exposed to, actively infected with, or recovered from COVID-19 were included in the dataset. The material from the prospective study consisted of cDNA or gDNA derived from T cells, B-cell-depleted T cells, or PBMCs. Samples came from the ongoing ImmuneRACE study (first 160 participants) plus 1,254 subjects from 6 global collaborators. The repertoires were released in a freely available public database meant as a resource for research on the immune response to SARS-CoV-2. Where available, HLA class I and class II types were taken from metadata supplied by the sample provider and were not determined by assay-based typing. What the study reported, not specific to this receptor: The amount of clinical and demographic metadata varied by source and participant and was provided uncurated.

Germline trimming amounts to 6 bases on V and 4 bases on J, with 3 as the count of junction bases outside the gene matches. From a lookup of the germline V gene (reference sequence), CDR1 and CDR2 are MNHEY and SMNVEV. From its cysteine to its phenylalanine, the CDR3 spans 12 amino acids. Of all the DNA, just the CDR3 is kept, 36 bases in frame from base 1. TCRbeta CDR3 regions were amplified from genomic DNA by means of the immunoSEQ Assay, a bias-controlled multiplex PCR. Per the original workflow: Within the assay, amplification of reference gene primers was used to estimate how many nucleated cells each sample contained. To quantify the absolute abundance of each unique TCRbeta CDR3 rearrangement, sequence reads were collapsed and filtered. Productive Simpson clonality was computed per sample as the square root of Simpson's diversity index over productive rearrangements. Imported from immuneACCESS, the table was reduced by TCRdb to in-frame sequences with V and J called. These copies leave out some clones; in studies compared against another copy, an unresolved V gene accounts for under half, and the cause of the remainder is not known. That table is the source of V, J and clone size, and D and trimming were worked out from the DNA. The table for this sample lists 70,000 or so clones; around three quarters of them were counted only once. The ten largest account for approximately 17% of the sample.

This clone has only one observation. Its cognate antigen has yet to be identified. No base quality values were provided; no much bigger clone lies one nucleotide off. The collaborating institutions used their own protocols to collect whole blood in K2EDTA tubes. For TCRbeta analysis, collaborators shipped samples in one of three forms: frozen whole blood, isolated PBMCs, or DNA extracted from either of those sample types. The sequence joins TRBV27 to TRBJ2-7, and TRBD2 aligns with 7 junction nucleotides. The source material was peripheral blood. The sequence was obtained from a man between 60 and 75 years old with acute or convalescent COVID-19. The CDR3 protein is CASRGEGYEQYF. Read as DNA, the sequence is TGTGCCAGCAGGGGGGAGGGTTACGAGCAGTACTTC.